Following are 30 T cell receptor beta chains from one sample sequenced in a study of preoperative IRX-2 immunotherapy in early breast cancer. TCRdb's table, derived via immunoSEQ multiplex PCR, lists solely in-frame clones and lacks some. Of about 32,000 clones listed, roughly four fifths are singletons. Treatment noted: preoperative locoregional IRX-2 cytokine immunotherapy. The sample consisted of lymph node tissue, taken from a patient treated with IRX-2 immunotherapy. All receptors come from a human donor with breast cancer.

The V gene is TRBV18, the J gene TRBJ2-5; 7 bases agree with TRBD1. Trimming cost V 3 bases and J 1 base; bases outside gene matches: 2. The CDR3 contains 14 residues. CDR1 and CDR2 (germline): KGHSH, LQKENI. CDR3 loop: CASSPDRAQETQYF. The CDR3 DNA is TGTGCCAGCTCACCTGACAGGGCCCAAGAGACCCAGTACTTC.

The rearrangement joins TRBV19 to TRBJ2-5, with 9 bases aligning to TRBD1. Trimming took 3 bases from V and 4 from J; bases not matched to a gene: 9. Germline loops: CDR1 LNHDA, CDR2 SQIVND (reference sequence). This CDR3 has 16 residues. CDR3 loop: CASSIRGGQGLETQYF. For the CDR3, the DNA is TGTGCCAGTAGTATCCGCGGGGGACAGGGCTTAGAGACCCAGTACTTC. Complete variable domain (other parts from reference TRBV19 and TRBJ2-5): DGGITQSPKYLFRKEGQNVTLSCEQNLNHDAMYWYRQDPGQGLRLIYYSQIVNDFQKGDIAEGYSVSREKKESFPLTVTSAQKNPTAFYLCASSIRGGQGLETQYFGPGTRLLVL.

This chain's CDR3 is CASNELAGAYNEQFF. The CDR3 DNA follows: TGTGCCAGCAATGAGTTGGCGGGAGCCTACAATGAGCAGTTCTTC. This sequence joins TRBV10-3 and TRBJ2-1; 7 bases align to TRBD2. The CDR3 length is 15 residues. Germline CDR1 and CDR2: ENHRY and SYGVKD. The ends lost 10 bases at V and 2 bases at J; junction bases unmatched: 11.

This clone was found once. The V call is TRBV7-5, the J call TRBJ1-5. TRBV7-5 is a pseudogene locus. This CDR3 is 17 amino acids long. CDR3 sequence: CASSSQAQPGLGQPQHF. The CDR3 region has the DNA TGTGCCAGCAGCTCCCAGGCCCAGCCGGGGTTGGGTCAGCCCCAGCATTTT.

V is TRBV30 and J is TRBJ2-7; D is ambiguous. The V end was cut by 2 bases, the J end by 2 bases, with 7 bases between. CDR3 length: 12 amino acids. Germline-derived CDR1 and CDR2 are GTSNPN and SVGIG (reference sequence). The CDR3 region is CAWSRVPYEQYF. DNA of the CDR3: TGTGCCTGGAGTAGGGTCCCCTACGAGCAGTACTTC.

This clone was counted only a few times. This chain joins TRBV14 and TRBJ1-3; D is undetermined. Germline CDR1 SGHDN, CDR2 FVKESK. The CDR3 is 13 residues long. Trimming removed 1 base at V and 3 bases at J, with 4 bases between. The DNA for the CDR3 is TGTGCCAGCAGCCAAGTAGTTGGAAACACCATATATTTT. It encodes CASSQVVGNTIYF.

This chain uses TRBV4-1 with TRBJ1-4, with a tentative D call TRBD1 (5 bases). Germline V gene lookup returns CDR1 MGHRA and CDR2 YSYEKL. The CDR3 covers 16 residues. Trimming pared 0 bases from V and 3 bases from J, leaving 11 bases between. The CDR3 region is CASSQEEGLPNEKLFF. The CDR3 nucleotides are TGCGCCAGCAGCCAAGAAGAGGGGCTTCCTAATGAAAAACTGTTTTTT.

The genes are TRBV6-8 and TRBJ2-7, with 7 positions matching TRBD1. Germline assignment: CDR1 MNHGY and CDR2 SAAAGT. J was trimmed by 2 bases and V by 8 bases; bases with no gene match: 9. This CDR3 has 14 amino acids. For the CDR3, the DNA is TGTGCCAGCGGACCCCACAGGGGAACCTACGAGCAGTACTTC. This translates into CASGPHRGTYEQYF.

J is TRBJ1-4 and V is TRBV7-6, with D unresolved. The V gene's germline CDR1 is SGHVS and CDR2 FNYEAQ. The CDR3 sequence is 15 residues long. Trimming took 1 base from V and 3 from J, leaving 9 bases between them. CDR3 residues: CASSLEGYANEKLFF. The CDR3 nucleotides read TGTGCCAGCAGCTTAGAAGGGTATGCTAATGAAAAACTGTTTTTT.

V usage is TRBV30 and J usage is TRBJ1-2; TRBD1 matches 8 bases. This CDR3 has 15 amino acids. The junction had 11 bases not matched to a gene; V was cut back by 0 bases and J by 8 bases. Germline V gene lookup returns CDR1 GTSNPN and CDR2 SVGIG (reference sequence). DNA of the CDR3: TGTGCCTGGAGTGTACTGCAGGGGGCGAGATGGGGCTACACCTTC. Its translation is CAWSVLQGARWGYTF.

The V call is TRBV19, the J call TRBJ1-4; TRBD1 aligns across 7 bases. Trimming removed 6 bases from V and 7 bases from J; junction bases left unmatched: 5. The CDR3 is 13 residues long. In germline, CDR1 is LNHDA, CDR2 SQIVND (reference sequence). CDR3 in DNA: TGTGCCAGTAGCTACAGGGGAGGTGAAAAACTGTTTTTT. Amino acid sequence: CASSYRGGEKLFF.

This chain joins TRBV29-1 and TRBJ2-1; 9 bases agree with TRBD1. Germline V gene sequence: CDR1 SQVTM, CDR2 ANQGSEA. Trimming removed 6 bases from V and 8 bases from J; junction bases left unmatched: 14. The CDR3 runs 15 residues. Written as DNA, the CDR3 is TGCAGCGTGGGCAGGGGGACAGGGCGATTCGATGAGCAGTTCTTC. This sequence encodes CSVGRGTGRFDEQFF.

DNA for the CDR3: TGCGCCAGCGTGCTGATGGCGGGAGGCGGTGAGCAGTTCTTC. It specifies CASVLMAGGGEQFF. V usage is TRBV5-1 and J usage is TRBJ2-1; 8 bases agree with TRBD2. This CDR3 spans 14 amino acids. Trimming removed 7 bases from V and 9 bases from J; junction bases left unmatched: 12. Germline CDR1 SGHRS, CDR2 YFSETQ.

This chain connects TRBV28 to TRBJ1-6; D not certain. The ends were cut back, 4 bases at V and 3 bases at J, with 10 bases in the middle. The CDR3 is made up of 15 amino acids. Germline V gene lookup returns CDR1 MDHEN and CDR2 SYDVKM. The CDR3 loop reads CASSSIAGYNSPLHF. The DNA of the CDR3 is TGTGCCAGCAGTTCGATCGCCGGCTATAATTCACCCCTCCACTTT.

The chain links TRBV19 to TRBJ1-4, with D hard to call. This CDR3 contains 14 residues. V lost 7 bases and J 1 base, leaving 10 bases between the germline ends. Looked up from germline, CDR1 is LNHDA and CDR2 is SQIVND (reference sequence). The CDR3 bases are TGTGCCAGTAATCGTGGGCAAACTAATGAAAAACTGTTTTTT. Protein sequence: CASNRGQTNEKLFF.

The genes are TRBV19 and TRBJ2-1, with 7 bases identical to TRBD2. V was clipped by 7 bases and J by 8 bases; unmatched bases: 8. Germline CDR1 is LNHDA and CDR2 is SQIVND (reference sequence). The CDR3 extends over 13 amino acids. CDR3 bases: TGTGCCAGTAAACAGCGGGAACGCGATGAGCAGTTCTTC. Translation gives CASKQRERDEQFF. Filled out from reference TRBV19 and TRBJ2-1, the complete variable domain reads DGGITQSPKYLFRKEGQNVTLSCEQNLNHDAMYWYRQDPGQGLRLIYYSQIVNDFQKGDIAEGYSVSREKKESFPLTVTSAQKNPTAFYLCASKQRERDEQFFGPGTRLTVL.

The rearrangement joins TRBV1 to TRBJ1-4. TRBV1 is described as a pseudogene. The CDR3 loop spans 16 amino acids. CDR3 sequence: CASSQVGPPTNEKLFF. The CDR3 DNA reads TGCGCCAGCAGCCAAGTTGGACCACCAACTAATGAAAAACTGTTTTTT.

The V call is TRBV5-1, the J call TRBJ1-6; TRBD1 matches at 9 bases. The germline gives CDR1 SGHRS, CDR2 YFSETQ. CDR3 size: 16 residues. Trimming at V came to 0 bases and at J to 3 bases, leaving 1 base not matched to a gene. The CDR3 DNA sequence: TGCGCCAGCAGCTTGGCGGGACAGGGCTATAATTCACCCCTCCACTTT. It yields the protein CASSLAGQGYNSPLHF.

V is TRBV6-8 and J is TRBJ1-1; maybe TRBD1 (5 bases). Deletions cut 3 bases from V and 5 bases from J, with 13 bases between. CDR1 and CDR2 from the germline V gene are MNHGY and SAAAGT. The CDR3 runs 14 residues. DNA for the CDR3: TGTGCCAGCAGTTATTCCGGGGGAAGAACTGAAGCTTTCTTT. This translates into CASSYSGGRTEAFF.

V is TRBV15 and J is TRBJ2-3; no definite D call. Trimming shortened V by 0 bases and J by 0 bases, and 10 bases separated the two germline ends. The CDR3 loop spans 16 amino acids. Germline CDR1 LNHNV, CDR2 YYDKDF (reference sequence). In DNA, the CDR3 is TGTGCCACCAGCAGAGAGAGAACGGTTAGCACAGATACGCAGTATTTT. It codes for CATSRERTVSTDTQYF. Based on the CDR3 plus reference TRBV15 and TRBJ2-3, the full variable domain is DAMVIQNPRYQVTQFGKPVTLSCSQTLNHNVMYWYQQKSSQAPKLLFHYYDKDFNNEADTPDNFQSRRPNTSFCFLDIRSPGLGDTAMYLCATSRERTVSTDTQYFGPGTRLTVL.

V is TRBV28 and J is TRBJ2-7; 9 bases agree with TRBD1. V shed 6 bases and J 3 bases; nucleotides not matched to a gene: 9. The CDR3 spans 15 residues. Germline loops: CDR1 MDHEN, CDR2 SYDVKM. The CDR3 sequence is CASSGPGQGVYEQYF. The CDR3, as DNA: TGTGCCAGCAGCGGACCGGGACAGGGAGTCTACGAGCAGTACTTC.

This chain connects TRBV6-8 to TRBJ1-2; no firm D call. The ends were cut back, 4 bases at V and 6 bases at J, with 12 bases in the middle. The CDR3 length is 13 residues. Germline loops: CDR1 MNHGY, CDR2 SAAAGT. The CDR3 protein is CASSSGAYHGYTF. In DNA form, the CDR3 reads TGTGCCAGCAGTTCTGGTGCATATCATGGCTACACCTTC.

In this sample, this clone turned up a few times. This chain connects TRBV15 to TRBJ2-5; possibly TRBD1 for D (5 bases). Looked up from germline, CDR1 is LNHNV and CDR2 is YYDKDF (reference sequence). The CDR3 is 15 residues long. V was shortened by 3 bases and J by 5 bases, with 16 bases between the two germline ends. This CDR3 is CATSSFREPRETQYF. As DNA, the CDR3 is TGTGCCACCAGCAGCTTCAGGGAACCTCGGGAGACCCAGTACTTC.

The V gene is TRBV19, the J gene TRBJ2-6; no firm D call. This CDR3 contains 15 residues. Germline loops: CDR1 LNHDA, CDR2 SQIVND (reference sequence). Trimming cost V 0 bases and J 1 base, with 4 bases left between them. The CDR3 coding sequence is TGTGCCAGTAGTATAGACCTATCTGGGGCCAACGTCCTGACTTTC. Encoded protein: CASSIDLSGANVLTF.

V gene TRBV6-7 combines with J gene TRBJ2-2; D gene unclear. TRBV6-7 is an ORF, with its function uncertain. V lost 5 bases, J lost 5 bases, and 9 bases lay in between. The CDR3 has 13 residues. For the CDR3, the DNA is TGTGCCAGCAGTCCCCCGCGGACCGGGGAGCTGTTTTTT. Translating it yields CASSPPRTGELFF.

This clone was counted a single time. The rearrangement uses TRBV30 and TRBJ1-2, with D perhaps TRBD1 (6 bases). The CDR3 is 13 residues long. CDR1 GTSNPN and CDR2 SVGIG come from the germline V gene (reference sequence). V gave up 3 bases and J gave up 4 bases, with 12 bases separating them. The CDR3 nucleotides are TGTGCCTGGAGCTTGGAGGGGGGCTATGGCTACACCTTC. It encodes CAWSLEGGYGYTF.

This rearrangement joins TRBV6-4 to TRBJ2-6; tentatively, D is TRBD1 or TRBD2 (5 bases each). This CDR3 has 14 residues. Trimming stripped 5 bases from V and 8 bases from J, with 13 bases between. CDR1 is MRHNA, CDR2 SNTAGT, per germline. The CDR3 sequence is CASSSGLRTNVLTF. The CDR3 DNA sequence: TGTGCCAGCAGTTCGGGGCTAAGAACCAACGTCCTGACTTTC.

The genes are TRBV6-8 and TRBJ1-3, with TRBD1 matching 7 bases. The J segment lost 1 base and the V segment lost 4 bases, leaving 10 bases of the junction unmatched. The CDR3 length is 17 residues. Germline assignment: CDR1 MNHGY and CDR2 SAAAGT. As DNA, the CDR3 is TGTGCCAGCAGTTGGAGAGGGGGCAAAGGTTCTGGAAACACCATATATTTT. Amino acid sequence: CASSWRGGKGSGNTIYF.

The chain has TRBV29-1 and TRBJ1-2; a possible D gene is TRBD1 (5 bases). This CDR3 contains 12 residues. The V end lost 7 bases, the J end lost 0 bases, and 9 bases lay between the germline ends. CDR1 is SQVTM, CDR2 ANQGSEA, per germline. Here the CDR3 DNA reads TGCAGCGCTACAGGATCTAACTATGGCTACACCTTC. This sequence encodes CSATGSNYGYTF. The whole variable domain, filled in from reference TRBV29-1 and TRBJ1-2, reads SAVISQKPSRDICQRGTSLTIQCQVDSQVTMMFWYRQQPGQSLTLIATANQGSEATYESGFVIDKFPISRPNLTFSTLTVSNMSPEDSSIYLCSATGSNYGYTFGSGTRLTVV.

The chain links TRBV19 to TRBJ1-3; D unresolved. Deletions cut 2 bases from V and 2 bases from J, with 13 bases between. Germline CDR1 LNHDA, CDR2 SQIVND (reference sequence). The CDR3 has 16 residues. In DNA form, the CDR3 reads TGTGCCAGTAGTATAACAGCCGGAAAAGCTGGAAACACCATATATTTT. It is translated as CASSITAGKAGNTIYF.